The sequence of this T cell receptor (beta chain) was determined in a study of shared clonotypes between healthy human individuals. Study as a whole: With ages of 18 to 49, the donors were two women and three men.

Concerning this clone itself: What it binds is not known.

Study-level points and caveats: Memory subsets generally showed smaller estimated richness than naive subsets did.

V was trimmed by 7 bases and J by 4 bases, leaving 14 bases between them. This CDR3 contains 14 residues. CDR1 is SGHAT and CDR2 is FQDESV in the germline V gene (reference sequence). The repertoire was sequenced with immunoSEQ multiplex PCR; TCRdb's copy has only in-frame clones and lacks some. The table records 550,000 to 850,000 clones, under 80% of them present only once. This receptor was identified in a woman in her 30s in good health. This sequence joins TRBV11-1 and TRBJ2-4; weak D call: TRBD2 (6 bases). Input material: memory CD4+ T cells sorted from blood. Subset here: CD45RA-negative fraction. CDR3 coding DNA: TGTGCCAGCACCAGCCGGGAGATGAAAAACATTCAGTACTTC. It translates to CASTSREMKNIQYF.